These 5 T cell receptor beta chains came from one sample sequenced in a study of response to subunit inactivated influenza vaccine. MiXCR, run by TCRdb on the RT-PCR reads, gives a single entry per CDR3 protein. Of roughly 540,000 distinct CDR3 sequences listed, under 30% were seen once; the top ten hold 2.5% to 3%. This sample was also put to use in a study of T cells expressing NK-cell markers. That paper notes: The cDNA for TCR beta came from 5'RACE template switching with UMIs.

The source material was CD4+ T cells sorted from PBMCs, sampled approximately 12 days after vaccination. The source is a man in his fifties or sixties who received an inactivated influenza vaccine.

The gene calls are TRBV7-9 and TRBJ2-3; D is perhaps TRBD2 (5 bases). Germline V CDR1 and CDR2: SEHNR, FQNEAQ (reference sequence). V gave up 2 bases and J gave up 3 bases, with 12 bases separating them. The CDR3 runs to 15 residues. CDR3 sequence reads: CASSLQSGLTDTQYF. The CDR3 nucleotides are TGTGCCAGCAGCTTACAAAGCGGATTAACAGATACGCAGTATTTT. Complete variable domain (other parts from reference TRBV7-9 and TRBJ2-3): DTGVSQNPRHKITKRGQNVTFRCDPISEHNRLYWYRQTLGQGPEFLTYFQNEAQLEKSRLLSDRFSAERPKGSFSTLEIQRTEQGDSAMYLCASSLQSGLTDTQYFGPGTRLTVL.

This clonotype was observed a few times. The chain recombines TRBV9 with TRBJ2-3, with D unresolved. Germline V gives CDR1 SGDLS, CDR2 YYNGEE. CDR3 size: 15 residues. V dropped 2 bases and J dropped 2 bases, with 12 bases sitting between them. The CDR3 loop is CASSVHQQVTDTQYF. CDR3 bases: TGTGCCAGCAGCGTTCACCAGCAAGTCACAGATACGCAGTATTTT. Based on the CDR3 plus reference TRBV9 and TRBJ2-3, the full variable domain is DSGVTQTPKHLITATGQRVTLRCSPRSGDLSVYWYQQSLDQGLQFLIQYYNGEERAKGNILERFSAQQFPDLHSELNLSSLELGDSALYFCASSVHQQVTDTQYFGPGTRLTVL.

V usage is TRBV19 and J usage is TRBJ2-5; 9 nucleotides align to TRBD1. The CDR3 runs 13 residues. The germline CDR1 and CDR2 sequences are LNHDA and SQIVND (reference sequence). Trimming took 5 bases from V and 5 from J; bases not matched to a gene: 3. CDR3 protein: CASSDRGIETQYF. The CDR3 DNA reads TGTGCCAGTAGTGACAGGGGGATCGAGACCCAGTACTTC.

CDR3 DNA: TGTGCCAGCAGTCCACAGGGGCTCACAGATACGCAGTATTTT. This encodes CASSPQGLTDTQYF. J is TRBJ2-3 and V is TRBV27; 7 positions match TRBD1. V lost 5 bases, J lost 2 bases, and 4 bases stayed unmatched. The length of the CDR3 is 14 residues. CDR1 is MNHEY and CDR2 is SMNVEV in the germline V gene (reference sequence).

The chain couples TRBV20-1 to TRBJ2-4; D is unresolved. Trimming stripped 0 bases from V and 4 bases from J, with 10 bases between. Germline V CDR1 and CDR2: DFQATT, SNEGSKA (reference sequence). This CDR3 is 14 amino acids long. The DNA for the CDR3 is TGCAGTGCTAGAGAGTCGGAGAGTAAAAACATTCAGTACTTC. Protein: CSARESESKNIQYF.